The sequence of this TCR beta chain was determined in a study of regulatory T cells in long-lasting Graves disease. The time point is: newly diagnosed GD, antithyroid drugs for less than 3 months. From RNA extracted from PBMCs, the TCR library was made. Findings and limits, study-wide: Persistent disease exhibited a predilection for TRBV28, TRBJ1-2 and TRBJ2-5. Researchers reported studying only peripheral blood, not thyroid tissue. Those with persistent Graves' had less TCR diversity than newly diagnosed patients.

CDR3-region Arm-PCR and iRepertoire HTBI primers produced the TCR beta libraries. TCRdb ran MiXCR on the multiplex PCR reads and lists one entry per CDR3 protein. The sample lists 250,000 to 300,000 distinct CDR3 sequences, more than 15% occurring once. This clonotype has a count of ten or more. The antigen remains undetermined. Trimming took 11 bases from V and 3 from J; bases not matched to a gene: 8. Germline values: CDR1 MNHNS, CDR2 SASEGT. The CDR3 length is 13 residues. Another study also made use of these data, one on T cells in Graves' hyperthyroidism and ophthalmopathy. That paper states: A model of 13 V-J features distinguished ophthalmopathy from stable hyperthyroidism.

The TCR was taken from a woman in her twenties or thirties with Graves disease. The sample was peripheral blood mononuclear cells (PBMCs), taken at new diagnosis, from a patient treated with antithyroid drugs. The rearrangement links TRBV6-1 to TRBJ2-7; 9 bases align to TRBD1. The DNA of the CDR3 is TGTGCCGTTACAGGGGGCGGAAACTACGAGCAGTACTTC. It specifies CAVTGGGNYEQYF.